This entry features one TCR beta chain sequence. The target of this receptor is not known. Base qualities are not recorded, but no much larger clone differs from it by a single base. The library was prepared using the immunoSEQ multiplex PCR assay. A mixture of 60 forward primers for TCR Vbeta segments and 13 reverse primers for TCR Jbeta segments was used in the multiplex PCR. A multiplex PCR assay on genomic DNA amplified the CDR3 region of rearranged TCR beta genes. The Illumina HiSeq System was used to sequence the amplified TCR beta libraries as 87-base-pair reads. From the authors' description of their analysis: In a later analysis, tens of millions of unique TCR beta chains were counted across the roughly 670 repertoires, and roughly 11 million of these chains were shared by at least two donors. To remove PCR and sequencing errors, raw reads were error-corrected and collapsed into unique sequences using a nearest-neighbor algorithm that merged closely related sequences. To assign V, D and J gene segments, CDR3 sequences were aligned to IMGT reference sequences. For a sequence to be retained, a match of at least six nucleotides was required to both a V gene segment and a J gene segment. A rearrangement counted as productive if the CDR3 had no stop codons and remained in frame with V and J, and every other rearrangement counted as non-productive. Following IMGT convention, CDR3 was defined as the stretch from the second conserved V-encoded cysteine up to the conserved J-encoded phenylalanine. The earlier analysis of a few hundred of the donors excluded sequences that lacked an unambiguous match to a single V gene segment. An earlier analysis of several hundred of the donors called V segments functional above 56.7% productive rearrangements and segregating when the between-donor standard deviation exceeded 5%. A statistical classification framework was built to diagnose cytomegalovirus status from the catalog of TCR beta chain sequences. A later analysis assigned V and J genes by comparing TCR nucleotide sequences with IMGT/GENE-DB human TR gene sequences. A later analysis assigned CDR3 sequences and most-parsimonious VDJ recombination scenarios with the TCRdist pipeline. In a later analysis, each TCR beta chain was defined by its CDR3 amino acid sequence together with its V-gene family, and reads lacking a unique V-gene family were excluded. A later analysis removed 600 or so highly shared, low-generation-probability nucleotide sequences to deal with suspected cross-contamination and a sequencing artifact. For each public chain, a later analysis derived a clonal expansion index from normalized ranks of inferred template counts within each repertoire. In a later analysis, generation probabilities were computed with a VDJ recombination model fitted to out-of-frame rearrangements, and the resulting probabilities were checked against IGoR. A later analysis scored TCR-TCR, TCR-HLA and TCR-CMV co-occurrence with hypergeometric tests, applying a repertoire-size bias correction to TCR pairs. A later analysis estimated false discovery rates by permuting HLA or CMV assignments 20 times. In a later analysis, co-occurring TCRs were grouped using DBSCAN, and TCRdist sequence similarity was added for clustering within HLA-allele-positive subsets. Co-occurrence clustering excluded repertoires with fewer than 30,000 or more than 120,000 public chains, plus five with anomalous nucleotide sharing. What TCRdb holds here is the immuneACCESS table cut down to in-frame rearrangements. Part of the clones is not present; checked against another copy, under half of the missing clones reflect an unresolved V gene, and the others are unexplained. V, J and clone size are those of that table, while D and trimming were read from the DNA. For this sample there are about 73,000 clones; roughly four fifths appear just once. The top ten hold 9.5% to 15% of the sample.

The cohort was made up of approximately 700 healthy bone marrow donors. At the time of sampling, every cohort member was nominally healthy, though immune exposures that went unrecorded were likely present. The donor tested CMV seronegative, placing the donor among the 350 or so seronegative members of the cohort. A peripheral blood sample was provided by each donor, and peripheral blood mononuclear cells were used for TCR beta sequencing. Genomic DNA was extracted from the blood cell samples with the Qiagen DNeasy Blood Extraction Kit. The CDR3, cysteine through phenylalanine, is 16 amino acids long. The retained sequence is limited to the CDR3, 48 bases, with the frame set at the first base. The germline V gene specifies LGHNA as CDR1 and YSLEER as CDR2. This entry is derived from a study of cytomegalovirus exposure and HLA in healthy donors listed by TCRdb under 2017. At the level of the whole study: An earlier analysis of several hundred of the donors reported about 250 Gb of sequence data and around 110 million unique TCR beta sequences from approximately 180 million T cells. Every repertoire in the discovery cohort had been generated on one and the same sequencing platform. A later genetic analysis used genome-wide SNP genotypes for about 65% of the roughly 700 donors, treating that subset as a discovery cohort. The number of typed donors differed by locus: about 629-630 for A, B, C, DRB1 and DQB1; 500 to 550 for DQA1; 606 for DPA1; and 450 to 480 for DPB1. In a later analysis, previously published TCR beta repertoires from 550 to 700 donors were re-analyzed and high-resolution HLA genotyping was added so that TCR occurrence patterns could be studied. Roughly 300 gigabases of sequencing data and 91 million or so unique TCR sequences made up an early release that covered 500 to 700 HLA-typed donors. In the later analysis, no new phenotypic data were used to find candidate immune exposures; instead, reliance was placed on TCR beta sequences and their occurrence across donors. Four to six DR-DQ haplotypes were handled as single units for association and clustering because linkage in the cohort was strong. To decide whether each TCR beta V gene segment behaved as functional or pseudogenic, an earlier analysis of fewer than 750 of the donors relied on high-throughput TCR beta sequencing. Among some 400 genotyped donors of the cohort, an average of around 250,000 unique TCR beta nucleotide sequences was sequenced per donor, of which about 19% were non-productive. The study was designed to test whether signatures of past pathogen exposure could be identified by cataloging public T cell receptors. The study profiled the T cell repertoires of some 610 subjects by immunosequencing and related them to cytomegalovirus serostatus. Among the roughly 400 genotyped donors, about 85% belonged to the genetic ancestry cluster associated with self-reported Caucasian donors. A separate validation cohort of roughly 110 different subjects was used in addition to the roughly 700-subject first cohort. HLA typing covered class I and class II loci at four-digit resolution. The study combined high-throughput TCR immunosequencing, statistical association of individual TCRs with disease status, and machine learning to predict cytomegalovirus infection status. Alongside the repertoire data, information on donor age, sex, ethnicity and CMV serostatus was compiled.

General study outcomes and caveats: Some IMGT-functional V segments, including TRBV6-2 and TRBV6-3, could not be distinguished by the 87-base-pair reads and were therefore excluded. Compared with the roughly 700-donor mean, donors in an Asian-associated ancestry cluster had fewer N-insertions in productive TCRs, according to a later genetic analysis. The only immune exposure information available for the cohort was CMV serostatus. A later analysis reported that several top co-occurrence clusters appeared linked to parvovirus B19, influenza, CMV and Epstein-Barr virus. This cohort had only TCR beta chains sequenced, and the lack of alpha or paired-chain data limited which features could be detected. An earlier analysis of approximately 600 of the donors showed that most TCR beta V segments appeared in productive rearrangements either about 87% or about 30% of the time, which broadly matched IMGT annotations. A cluster of highly shared sequence variants was judged likely to represent a technical artifact of the sequencing pipeline. Most CMV-associated TCR beta chains appeared to be HLA-restricted in a later analysis, and the HLA associations seemed to be driven largely by CMV exposure. Linkage disequilibrium might explain the correlated functional status among segregating V segments, but an unknown experimental factor could not be ruled out. A further reported finding was that TCR beta sequences accurately predicted the HLA-A and HLA-B alleles for most subjects in the first cohort. At a false discovery rate of 0.05, a later analysis linked some 18,000 TCR beta sequences to specific HLA alleles. Because HLA typing was missing for some donors at each locus, association tests included only the typed subset. In a later analysis, HLA-associated TCR beta chains were found to be more clonally expanded and to have lower generation probabilities than equally common non-associated chains. While some public TCRs were present in many individuals, most TCR sequences turned up only very rarely across donors. Sequencing depth was assumed to be roughly uniform across donors in the presence/absence analyses, though that assumption may not hold. The earlier analysis of 450 to 700 of the donors excluded over 15 rarely observed V segments, including chromosome 9 orphons, because counts were too low. The classifier was reported to diagnose cytomegalovirus status with high specificity and sensitivity in both the original and validation cohorts. An association between a missense DCLRE1C variant and V-gene and J-gene trimming of TCR beta chains was found in a later genetic analysis and replicated in an independent cohort. The study listed over 150 TCR beta chains as associated with cytomegalovirus. In vitro tests confirmed that a few of the cytomegalovirus-associated TCR beta chains recognize cytomegalovirus antigens. According to a later analysis, TCR association rates differed among HLA loci, with DRB1 alleles showing the most associated TCRs and HLA-C alleles showing the fewest. When HLA alleles, especially DR and DQ, strongly co-occurred, attributing TCR associations to individual alleles was difficult. The authors suggested that the approach could potentially be extended to other disease states and immunological phenotypes.

This TCR was sampled from a man aged 70 or older in good health and CMV-seronegative. Sequencing was carried out using PBMCs. The sequence links TRBV4-3 to TRBJ2-7; TRBD2 is perhaps the D gene, given 6 matching bases. The end of the DNA is better explained by TRBJ2-1, so the J call may be wrong. The nucleotide sequence is given as TGCGCCAGCAGCCAAATCGGACCTAGGAGGGGCAATGAGCAGTTCTTC. It specifies CASSQIGPRRGNEQFF.